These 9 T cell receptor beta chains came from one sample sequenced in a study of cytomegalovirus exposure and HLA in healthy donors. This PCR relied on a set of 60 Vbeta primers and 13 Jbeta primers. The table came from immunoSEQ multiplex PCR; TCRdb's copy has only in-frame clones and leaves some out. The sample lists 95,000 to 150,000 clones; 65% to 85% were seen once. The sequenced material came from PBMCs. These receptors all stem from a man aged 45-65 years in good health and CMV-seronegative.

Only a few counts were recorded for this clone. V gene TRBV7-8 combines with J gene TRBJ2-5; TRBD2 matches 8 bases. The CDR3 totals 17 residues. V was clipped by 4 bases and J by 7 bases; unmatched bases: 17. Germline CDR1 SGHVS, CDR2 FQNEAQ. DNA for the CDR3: TGTGCCAGCAGCTCCACCGGGACTAGAGGGACCGTGGGGACCCAGTACTTC. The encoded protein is CASSSTGTRGTVGTQYF.

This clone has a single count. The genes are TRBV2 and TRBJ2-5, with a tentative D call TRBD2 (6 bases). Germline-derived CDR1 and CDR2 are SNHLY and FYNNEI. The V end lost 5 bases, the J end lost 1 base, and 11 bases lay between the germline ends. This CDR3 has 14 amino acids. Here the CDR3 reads CASSLGGSQETQYF. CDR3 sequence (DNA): TGTGCCAGCAGTCTTGGGGGGAGCCAAGAGACCCAGTACTTC. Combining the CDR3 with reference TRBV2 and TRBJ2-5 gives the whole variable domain EPEVTQTPSHQVTQMGQEVILRCVPISNHLYFYWYRQILGQKVEFLVSFYNNEISEKSEIFDDQFSVERPDGSNFTLKIRSTKLEDSAMYFCASSLGGSQETQYFGPGTRLLVL.

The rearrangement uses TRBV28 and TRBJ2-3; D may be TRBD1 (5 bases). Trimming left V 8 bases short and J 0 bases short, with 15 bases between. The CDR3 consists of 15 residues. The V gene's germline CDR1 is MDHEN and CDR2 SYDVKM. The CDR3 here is CASSETDSSTDTQYF. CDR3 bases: TGTGCCAGCTCTGAGACAGATTCTAGCACAGATACGCAGTATTTT.

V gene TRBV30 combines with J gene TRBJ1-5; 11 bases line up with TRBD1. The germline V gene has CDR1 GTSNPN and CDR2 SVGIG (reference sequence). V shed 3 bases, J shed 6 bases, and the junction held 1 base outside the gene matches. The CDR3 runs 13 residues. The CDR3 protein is CAWRGTGGQPQHF. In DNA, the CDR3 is TGTGCCTGGAGAGGGACAGGGGGTCAGCCCCAGCATTTT. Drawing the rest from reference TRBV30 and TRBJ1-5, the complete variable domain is SQTIHQWPATLVQPVGSPLSLECTVEGTSNPNLYWYRQAAGRGLQLLFYSVGIGQISSEVPQNLSASRPQDRQFILSSKKLLLSDSGFYLCAWRGTGGQPQHFGDGTRLSIL.

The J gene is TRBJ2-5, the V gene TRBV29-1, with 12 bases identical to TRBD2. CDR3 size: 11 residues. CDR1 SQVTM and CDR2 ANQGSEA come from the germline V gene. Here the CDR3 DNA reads TGCAAACTAGCGGGAGGAGAGACCCAGTACTTC. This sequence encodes CKLAGGETQYF.

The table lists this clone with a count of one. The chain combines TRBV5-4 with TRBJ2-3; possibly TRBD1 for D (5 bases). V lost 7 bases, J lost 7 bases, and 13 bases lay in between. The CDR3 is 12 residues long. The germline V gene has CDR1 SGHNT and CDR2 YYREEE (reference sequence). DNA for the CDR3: TGTGCCAGCGGGGCCCTTTGGAATACGCAGTATTTT. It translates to CASGALWNTQYF.

CDR3: CASSDTGTAYNEQFF. CDR3 bases: TGTGCCAGCAGTGATACCGGGACAGCCTACAATGAGCAGTTCTTC. The chain couples TRBV25-1 to TRBJ2-1, with 7 bases that match TRBD1. The J segment lost 2 bases and the V segment lost 3 bases, leaving 4 bases of the junction unmatched. The length of the CDR3 is 15 residues. CDR1 is MGHDK, CDR2 SYGVNS, per germline.

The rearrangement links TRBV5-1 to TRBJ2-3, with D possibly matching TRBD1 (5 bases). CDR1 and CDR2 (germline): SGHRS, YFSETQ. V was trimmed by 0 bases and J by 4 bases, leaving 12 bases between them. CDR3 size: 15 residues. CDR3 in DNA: TGCGCCAGCAGCTTGGTGCAGGGCGATGCAGATACGCAGTATTTT. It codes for CASSLVQGDADTQYF.

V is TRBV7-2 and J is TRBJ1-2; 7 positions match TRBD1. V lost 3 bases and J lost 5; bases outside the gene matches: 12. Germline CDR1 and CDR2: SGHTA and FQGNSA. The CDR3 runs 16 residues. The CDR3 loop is CASSLGDSSGPYGYTF. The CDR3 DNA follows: TGTGCCAGCAGCTTGGGGGACAGCTCCGGGCCTTATGGCTACACCTTC.